The clone carrying this TCR beta chain is a singleton in its sample. The length of the CDR3 is 15 residues. Germline CDR1 LNHDA, CDR2 SQIVND (reference sequence). The data belong to a study of lymphopenia after photon versus proton radiotherapy. Some clones are missing from TCRdb's copy, which holds only in-frame ones; the method was immunoSEQ multiplex PCR. Of approximately 30,000 clones in the sample, 94% were seen once. The clonotype was recovered from a woman aged 45-65 years with cholangiocarcinoma. The rearrangement uses TRBV19 and TRBJ2-7; no reliable D call. The specimen comprised peripheral blood, sampled from a patient treated with photon-based radiotherapy. The DNA of the CDR3 is TGTGCTACTGCACCCACGGACGGCAGGCTGTACGAGCAGTACTTC. Amino acids: CATAPTDGRLYEQYF. Variable domain in full (rest from reference TRBV19 and TRBJ2-7): DGGITQSPKYLFRKEGQNVTLSCEQNLNHDAMYWYRQDPGQGLRLIYYSQIVNDFQKGDIAEGYSVSREKKESFPLTVTSAQKNPTAFYLCATAPTDGRLYEQYFGPGTRLTVT.